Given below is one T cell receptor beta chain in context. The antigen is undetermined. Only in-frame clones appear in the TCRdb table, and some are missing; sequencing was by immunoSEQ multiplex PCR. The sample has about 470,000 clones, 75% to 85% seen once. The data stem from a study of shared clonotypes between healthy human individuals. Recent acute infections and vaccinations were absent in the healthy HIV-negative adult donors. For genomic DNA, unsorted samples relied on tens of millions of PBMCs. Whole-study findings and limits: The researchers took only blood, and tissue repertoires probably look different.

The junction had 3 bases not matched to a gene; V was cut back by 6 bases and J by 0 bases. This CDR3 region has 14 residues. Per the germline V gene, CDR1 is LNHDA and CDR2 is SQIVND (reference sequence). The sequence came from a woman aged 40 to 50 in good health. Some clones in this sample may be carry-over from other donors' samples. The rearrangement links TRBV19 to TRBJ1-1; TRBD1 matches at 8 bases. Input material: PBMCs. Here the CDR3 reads CASRRQGMNTEAFF. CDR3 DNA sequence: TGTGCCAGTAGAAGACAGGGGATGAACACTGAAGCTTTCTTT.